One and the same sample provided the 15 T cell receptor beta chains below, sequenced in a study of blood T cell repertoires in COVID-19. TCRdb keeps only in-frame clones here, not all; method: immunoSEQ multiplex PCR. The sample holds roughly 62,000 clones; roughly 84% are singletons and the top ten take 10%. Sequencing used peripheral blood. The receptors stem from a man aged 25-40 years with COVID-19, enrolled during active disease.

This chain uses TRBV5-6 with TRBJ2-7; D ambiguous. Between the trimmed V and J ends, which lost 4 bases and 1 base, there was a span of 6 bases. CDR1 and CDR2 (germline): SGHDT, YYEEEE. The CDR3 contains 12 residues. The CDR3, as DNA: TGTGCCAGCAGCCGTCCGTCCTACGAGCAGTACTTC. As protein: CASSRPSYEQYF.

This chain joins TRBV28 and TRBJ2-5; D is undetermined. The germline V and J ends were trimmed by 2 bases and 5 bases, with 15 bases remaining between them. The germline CDR1 and CDR2 sequences are MDHEN and SYDVKM. The length of the CDR3 is 15 residues. CDR3 DNA: TGTGCCAGCAGTTTAGTGCGCTCGAGGAGCGAGACCCAGTACTTC. Its protein product is CASSLVRSRSETQYF. Filled out from reference TRBV28 and TRBJ2-5, the complete variable domain reads DVKVTQSSRYLVKRTGEKVFLECVQDMDHENMFWYRQDPGLGLRLIYFSYDVKMKEKGDIPEGYSVSREKKERFSLILESASTNQTSMYLCASSLVRSRSETQYFGPGTRLLVL.

The genes are TRBV28 and TRBJ1-1, with a possible D match to TRBD1 (5 bases). Germline CDR1 is MDHEN and CDR2 is SYDVKM. V was shortened by 7 bases and J by 1 base, with 13 bases between the two germline ends. The CDR3 extends over 14 amino acids. CDR3 bases: TGTGCCAGCATCCTCGGGGGGACGAACACTGAAGCTTTCTTT. Its translation: CASILGGTNTEAFF.

This chain uses TRBV7-9 with TRBJ1-1; TRBD1 aligns across 7 bases. The CDR3 consists of 12 residues. CDR1 is SEHNR and CDR2 is FQNEAQ in the germline V gene (reference sequence). V shed 5 bases and J 9 bases; nucleotides not matched to a gene: 6. CDR3 loop: CASSRDRAKAFF. In nucleotides, the CDR3 is TGTGCCAGCAGCCGGGACAGAGCAAAAGCTTTCTTT.

J is TRBJ2-7 and V is TRBV12-3 or TRBV12-4; D possibly corresponds to TRBD2 (5 bases). The CDR3 runs to 13 residues. V gave up 6 bases and J gave up 7 bases, with 16 bases separating them. The CDR3 sequence is CASSLGGSGEQYF. CDR3 DNA: TGTGCCAGCAGCCTCGGTGGCTCGGGGGAGCAGTACTTC.

V gene TRBV28 combines with J gene TRBJ2-3, with 10 nucleotides matching TRBD2. Germline CDR1 and CDR2: MDHEN and SYDVKM. The CDR3 totals 16 residues. The V and J ends lost 10 bases and 1 base, in that order; junction bases with no gene match: 11. CDR3 loop: CATVEPSGRRTDTQYF. The CDR3 nucleotides read TGTGCCACAGTGGAGCCTAGCGGGAGACGCACAGATACGCAGTATTTT.

The CDR3 here is CAWSVSRQSNEKLFF. The CDR3 bases are TGTGCCTGGAGTGTATCCCGACAGAGTAATGAAAAACTGTTTTTT. The chain joins TRBV30 to TRBJ1-4; D is perhaps TRBD1 (5 bases). V was clipped by 0 bases and J by 4 bases, with 12 bases between them. The CDR3 length is 15 residues. The germline V gene encodes CDR1 GTSNPN and CDR2 SVGIG (reference sequence).

The chain's CDR3 is CATSSGSADTQYF. DNA for the CDR3: TGTGCCACCAGTAGCGGGAGCGCAGATACGCAGTATTTT. The rearrangement links TRBV24-1 to TRBJ2-3; 8 bases align to TRBD2. The CDR3 is 13 residues long. Losses at the gene ends were 6 bases for V and 4 bases for J; bases not matched to a gene: 2. CDR1 is KGHDR and CDR2 is SFDVKD in the germline V gene.

V and J are TRBV2 and TRBJ2-7; D gene ambiguous. V gave up 6 bases and J gave up 0 bases, with 6 bases separating them. Looked up from germline, CDR1 is SNHLY and CDR2 is FYNNEI. The CDR3 length is 12 residues. The CDR3 loop reads CASRQSSYEQYF. The CDR3 nucleotides are TGTGCCAGCAGACAGAGCTCCTACGAGCAGTACTTC.

V is TRBV5-1 and J is TRBJ1-2, with a possible D match to TRBD1 (5 bases). The CDR3 runs 15 residues. Germline CDR1 reads SGHRS; CDR2 reads YFSETQ. Trimming pared 3 bases from V and 7 bases from J, leaving 19 bases between. CDR3 sequence reads: CASSSGVGQGAGYTF. The CDR3 DNA sequence: TGCGCCAGCAGCTCGGGGGTCGGCCAGGGTGCTGGCTACACCTTC.

This clone showed up just once. The chain employs TRBV5-1 and TRBJ2-7, with 7 positions matching TRBD2. With V trimmed by 5 bases and J by 1 base, 6 bases remained unmatched. CDR1 and CDR2 (germline): SGHRS, YFSETQ. The CDR3 length is 14 residues. The CDR3 reads CASRLERGSYEQYF. DNA for the CDR3: TGCGCCAGCAGGCTGGAGCGGGGTTCCTACGAGCAGTACTTC.

A few counts support this clone. The chain links TRBV29-1 to TRBJ1-3, with a weak D call TRBD1 (6 bases). Germline CDR1 reads SQVTM; CDR2 reads ANQGSEA. V was shortened by 4 bases and J by 3 bases, with 10 bases between the two germline ends. This CDR3 has 13 residues. The CDR3 nucleotides are TGCAGCGTTGGAGGGACAAGTGGAAACACCATATATTTT. It codes for CSVGGTSGNTIYF.

The chain joins TRBV7-2 to TRBJ1-3; D is undetermined. The CDR3 runs 15 residues. Germline values: CDR1 SGHTA, CDR2 FQGNSA. V was cut by 2 bases and J by 2 bases, with 10 bases left in between. CDR3 coding DNA: TGTGCCAGCAGCTTAATTCTGGGAGCTGGAAACACCATATATTTT. Its translation: CASSLILGAGNTIYF.

The chain employs TRBV30 and TRBJ1-2; no clear D gene. V lost 2 bases to trimming and J lost 8 bases, with 15 bases between them. The V gene's germline CDR1 is GTSNPN and CDR2 SVGIG (reference sequence). The CDR3 runs to 13 residues. CDR3 nucleotides: TGTGCCTGGAGTCGAAGGAGGGCGTACGGCTACACCTTC. Translation: CAWSRRRAYGYTF. Full variable domain (missing parts from reference TRBV30 and TRBJ1-2): SQTIHQWPATLVQPVGSPLSLECTVEGTSNPNLYWYRQAAGRGLQLLFYSVGIGQISSEVPQNLSASRPQDRQFILSSKKLLLSDSGFYLCAWSRRRAYGYTFGSGTRLTVV.

The chain uses TRBV18 and TRBJ2-1; 8 nucleotides line up with TRBD2. The V and J ends lost 3 bases and 3 bases, in that order; junction bases with no gene match: 4. CDR1 KGHSH and CDR2 LQKENI come from the germline V gene. The length of the CDR3 is 15 residues. The CDR3 coding sequence is TGTGCCAGCTCACCCACGGGACTAGACTACAATGAGCAGTTCTTC. It is translated as CASSPTGLDYNEQFF.